Following are 31 T cell receptor beta chains from one sample sequenced in a study of cytomegalovirus exposure and HLA in healthy donors. The study ran its PCR with 60 Vbeta and 13 Jbeta primers. TCRdb's copy holds only in-frame clones and misses some; the assay was immunoSEQ multiplex PCR. The table has about 96,000 clones, around 74% seen once. The specimen sequenced was PBMCs. The receptors originated from a female donor in good health and CMV-seropositive.

The chain combines TRBV7-2 with TRBJ1-6; 10 bases match TRBD1. Germline CDR1 and CDR2: SGHTA and FQGNSA. The V gene end was trimmed by 2 bases and the J gene end by 7 bases; junction bases not matched to a gene: 14. The length of the CDR3 is 19 residues. The CDR3 is CASSLRGSGTGALNSPLHF. In DNA, the CDR3 is TGTGCCAGCAGCTTAAGAGGTAGTGGGACAGGGGCGTTAAATTCACCCCTCCACTTT.

The chain recombines TRBV18 with TRBJ1-1, with a weak D call TRBD1 (5 bases). CDR1 KGHSH and CDR2 LQKENI come from the germline V gene. The CDR3 is made up of 14 amino acids. Trimming shortened V by 3 bases and J by 3 bases, and 11 bases separated the two germline ends. The CDR3 DNA sequence: TGTGCCAGCTCACCTCAGGACAAGGACACTGAAGCTTTCTTT. Protein product: CASSPQDKDTEAFF.

This clone was found once. V and J are TRBV29-1 and TRBJ2-7; D possibly corresponds to TRBD2 (6 bases). Per the germline V gene, CDR1 is SQVTM and CDR2 is ANQGSEA. The V end was cut by 1 base, the J end by 7 bases, with 32 bases between. This CDR3 has 19 amino acids. CDR3: CSVEVTRHRDFGTGWEQYF. As DNA, the CDR3 is TGCAGCGTTGAAGTTACTCGACACCGGGACTTCGGAACAGGTTGGGAGCAGTACTTC.

The V gene is TRBV4-3, the J gene TRBJ2-1; 8 bases agree with TRBD2. Germline values: CDR1 LGHNA, CDR2 YSLEER. The CDR3 is made up of 16 amino acids. V dropped 0 bases and J dropped 3; count of bases not matched to a gene: 4. The CDR3 reads CASSQDGAGDYNEQFF. CDR3 bases: TGCGCCAGCAGCCAAGATGGAGCGGGGGACTACAATGAGCAGTTCTTC.

The rearrangement links TRBV30 to TRBJ2-1; 7 nucleotides line up with TRBD2. CDR3 length: 15 residues. V was clipped by 0 bases and J by 4 bases; unmatched bases: 6. The germline gives CDR1 GTSNPN, CDR2 SVGIG (reference sequence). DNA for the CDR3: TGTGCCTGGAGTGTGGCTAGCGGCATATACAATGAGCAGTTCTTC. Its translation is CAWSVASGIYNEQFF. The whole variable domain, remainder taken from reference TRBV30 and TRBJ2-1, is SQTIHQWPATLVQPVGSPLSLECTVEGTSNPNLYWYRQAAGRGLQLLFYSVGIGQISSEVPQNLSASRPQDRQFILSSKKLLLSDSGFYLCAWSVASGIYNEQFFGPGTRLTVL.

V and J are TRBV28 and TRBJ1-3; D is undetermined. CDR3 size: 15 residues. In germline, CDR1 is MDHEN, CDR2 SYDVKM. The ends were cut back, 7 bases at V and 2 bases at J, with 15 bases in the middle. Here the CDR3 DNA reads TGTGCCAGCACCATGGGGAGGTGGGCTGGAAACACCATATATTTT. Its translation: CASTMGRWAGNTIYF.

This chain connects TRBV5-4 to TRBJ2-5; a possible D gene is TRBD1 (5 bases). This CDR3 contains 13 residues. The V end lost 4 bases, the J end lost 1 base, and 8 bases lay between the germline ends. Germline lookup yields CDR1 SGHNT and CDR2 YYREEE (reference sequence). The chain's CDR3 is CASSTDSQETQYF. CDR3 nucleotides: TGTGCCAGCAGCACAGACAGCCAAGAGACCCAGTACTTC.

The chain is built from TRBV29-1 and TRBJ2-7; 7 nucleotides align to TRBD1. Per germline, CDR1 SQVTM and CDR2 ANQGSEA. Trimming at V came to 3 bases and at J to 2 bases, leaving 4 bases not matched to a gene. The CDR3 is 13 residues long. The CDR3 coding sequence is TGCAGCGTTGAGGCACAGGGGACCTACGAGCAGTACTTC. Translating it yields CSVEAQGTYEQYF.

This rearrangement joins TRBV5-4 to TRBJ1-2; the D gene is possibly TRBD1 (5 bases). Per the germline V gene, CDR1 is SGHNT and CDR2 is YYREEE (reference sequence). V was trimmed by 1 base and J by 8 bases, leaving 9 bases between them. The CDR3 totals 12 residues. The CDR3 DNA reads TGTGCCAGCAGCTTGAGGGGTGAGGGCTACACCTTC. It specifies CASSLRGEGYTF.

To note about this clone: One junction end disagrees with the germline gene, perhaps due to a read error. The genes are TRBV30 and TRBJ1-2; D might be TRBD1 (5 bases). Germline CDR1 GTSNPN, CDR2 SVGIG (reference sequence). CDR3 length: 11 residues. For the CDR3, the DNA is TGTGCCTGGAGTGTTGAGCAGGGCAGACGCTTC. Its translation is CAWSVEQGRRF.

The chain has TRBV19 and TRBJ1-4; 7 bases are shared with TRBD1. This CDR3 region has 13 residues. The ends lost 9 bases at V and 3 bases at J; junction bases unmatched: 4. Germline loops: CDR1 LNHDA, CDR2 SQIVND (reference sequence). The CDR3 reads CASRTGANEKLFF. CDR3 nucleotide sequence: TGTGCCAGCCGAACAGGGGCTAATGAAAAACTGTTTTTT. Supplemented by reference TRBV19 and TRBJ1-4, the full variable domain reads DGGITQSPKYLFRKEGQNVTLSCEQNLNHDAMYWYRQDPGQGLRLIYYSQIVNDFQKGDIAEGYSVSREKKESFPLTVTSAQKNPTAFYLCASRTGANEKLFFGSGTQLSVL.

The chain employs TRBV7-2 and TRBJ2-1; the match to TRBD1 covers 9 bases. The CDR3 loop spans 15 amino acids. Looked up from germline, CDR1 is SGHTA and CDR2 is FQGNSA. J gave up 6 bases and V 3 bases, and 6 bases lay outside the gene matches. As DNA, the CDR3 is TGTGCCAGCAGCTTCAACAGGGGGCAGCTCAATGAGCAGTTCTTC. It is translated as CASSFNRGQLNEQFF.

There are a few counts of this clone. The V and J genes are TRBV7-2 and TRBJ2-5, with D maybe TRBD2 (6 bases). V lost 3 bases, J lost 5 bases, and 22 bases lay in between. CDR3 size: 17 residues. Germline V gene lookup returns CDR1 SGHTA and CDR2 FQGNSA. CDR3 in DNA: TGTGCCAGCAGCTTCGGGACGGGTAGCGGCCCCCGGGAGACCCAGTACTTC. Its translation is CASSFGTGSGPRETQYF.

This clone was seen a handful of times. V is TRBV28 and J is TRBJ2-6; 11 bases are a match to TRBD1. Germline CDR1 and CDR2: MDHEN and SYDVKM. Trimming removed 0 bases from V and 3 bases from J; junction bases left unmatched: 13. The CDR3 length is 21 residues. The chain's CDR3 is CASSLWGFLGQGARGANVLTF. The CDR3 DNA is TGTGCCAGCAGTTTATGGGGATTTCTAGGACAGGGGGCCCGTGGGGCCAACGTCCTGACTTTC.

Notes on this clone: At the DNA level, this CDR3 is encoded by other sequences in the same sample as well. The chain has TRBV5-1 and TRBJ1-5; 8 bases line up with TRBD1. The junction had 2 bases not matched to a gene; V was cut back by 4 bases and J by 2 bases. This CDR3 spans 14 amino acids. CDR1 and CDR2 (germline): SGHRS, YFSETQ. CDR3 protein: CASSPDRGNQPQHF. In nucleotides, the CDR3 is TGCGCCAGCAGCCCGGACAGGGGCAATCAGCCCCAGCATTTT.

CDR3 in amino acids: CASSERLTGGYHEQYF. The DNA for the CDR3 is TGTGCCAGCAGTGAGAGGTTGACAGGGGGCTACCACGAGCAGTACTTC. J is TRBJ2-7 and V is TRBV6-4; 10 bases match TRBD1. CDR1 and CDR2 from the germline V gene are MRHNA and SNTAGT. V shed 3 bases, J shed 5 bases, and the junction held 10 bases outside the gene matches. The CDR3 spans 16 residues.

This chain uses TRBV4-3 with TRBJ1-1; no reliable D call. CDR3 length: 13 residues. V lost 1 base and J lost 8, with 11 bases in between. Germline V lookup: CDR1 LGHNA, CDR2 YSLEER. The CDR3 loop is CASSQGGAVEAFF. The CDR3 DNA follows: TGCGCCAGCAGCCAAGGCGGTGCGGTAGAAGCTTTCTTT.

The chain joins TRBV6-5 to TRBJ1-6; D is ambiguous. Deletions cut 0 bases from V and 9 bases from J, with 15 bases between. There are 16 residues in the CDR3. The V gene's germline CDR1 is MNHEY and CDR2 SVGAGI. This CDR3 is CASSYSLQRRSSPLHF. DNA for the CDR3: TGTGCCAGCAGTTACTCCCTACAGAGACGTAGTTCACCCCTCCACTTT.

The chain links TRBV28 to TRBJ2-4, with TRBD1 matching 10 bases. The CDR3 is 16 residues long. Unmatched junction bases numbered 8, after V lost 6 bases and J lost 3 bases. Per the germline V gene, CDR1 is MDHEN and CDR2 is SYDVKM. Here the CDR3 DNA reads TGTGCCAGCAGGCCTGCCGGGACAGGGGACAAAAACATTCAGTACTTC. Its protein product is CASRPAGTGDKNIQYF.

The chain carries TRBV10-3 and TRBJ2-1; 8 bases agree with TRBD2. CDR1 is ENHRY and CDR2 is SYGVKD in the germline V gene. After removal of 0 bases from V and 8 bases from J, the junction contained 6 bases not matched to a gene. This CDR3 is built from 15 residues. This CDR3 reads CAISESDGGADEQFF. CDR3 nucleotides: TGTGCCATCAGTGAGTCGGACGGGGGGGCCGATGAGCAGTTCTTC.

This clone appeared once. The chain is built from TRBV19 and TRBJ2-5; TRBD1 might be the D (6 bases). The CDR3 loop spans 14 amino acids. CDR1 LNHDA and CDR2 SQIVND come from the germline V gene (reference sequence). V was pared by 8 bases and J by 2 bases, with 15 bases between. The CDR3 nucleotides are TGTGCCAGTCAACGTCCAGGGGCGCAAGAGACCCAGTACTTC. It is translated as CASQRPGAQETQYF.

This clone was picked up a small number of times. V gene TRBV5-4 combines with J gene TRBJ2-6; 8 positions agree with TRBD2. The CDR3 has 17 amino acids. The germline CDR1 and CDR2 sequences are SGHNT and YYREEE (reference sequence). The ends lost 4 bases at V and 0 bases at J; junction bases unmatched: 6. CDR3 sequence (DNA): TGTGCCAGCAGCCGGGGGGGTCAGGTCTCTGGGGCCAACGTCCTGACTTTC. Translation gives CASSRGGQVSGANVLTF.

The chain is built from TRBV18 and TRBJ1-1, with D hard to call. The CDR3 is 14 amino acids. Per the germline V gene, CDR1 is KGHSH and CDR2 is LQKENI. Trimming took off 2 bases at V and 3 bases at J, with 10 bases between the two ends. This chain's CDR3 is CASSPEITDTEAFF. The CDR3 region has the DNA TGTGCCAGCTCACCAGAAATAACAGACACTGAAGCTTTCTTT.

CDR3 nucleotides: TGCGCCAGCACCGGGTCTAGCGGAAACACCGGGGAGCTGTTTTTT. Amino acids: CASTGSSGNTGELFF. The rearrangement joins TRBV5-1 to TRBJ2-2; TRBD2 agrees at 7 bases. This CDR3 has 15 amino acids. The germline V gene encodes CDR1 SGHRS and CDR2 YFSETQ. J was trimmed by 2 bases and V by 6 bases; bases with no gene match: 7.

The V gene is TRBV5-1, the J gene TRBJ1-1; D might be TRBD1 (5 bases). The CDR3 sequence is 13 residues long. Germline V gene sequence: CDR1 SGHRS, CDR2 YFSETQ. Trimming pared 6 bases from V and 0 bases from J, leaving 9 bases between. The CDR3 coding sequence is TGCGCCAGCAAGGAGACAGTGAACACTGAAGCTTTCTTT. Translated: CASKETVNTEAFF.

The chain combines TRBV2 with TRBJ1-1; 7 positions agree with TRBD1. The V gene's germline CDR1 is SNHLY and CDR2 FYNNEI. Germline trimming cut 9 bases from V and 0 bases from J; bases unmatched to any gene: 4. The CDR3 has 13 amino acids. CDR3 region: CASQGQMNTEAFF. Here the CDR3 DNA reads TGTGCCAGTCAGGGACAGATGAACACTGAAGCTTTCTTT.

The chain uses TRBV5-4 and TRBJ1-6; D is uncertain. CDR1 and CDR2 (germline): SGHNT, YYREEE (reference sequence). CDR3 length: 14 amino acids. The V gene lost 5 bases and the J gene lost 6 bases, with 12 bases spanning the gap. CDR3 in amino acids: CASRYSSGNSPLHF. The CDR3 region has the DNA TGTGCCAGCAGGTATTCCTCGGGTAATTCACCCCTCCACTTT.

This chain connects TRBV7-2 to TRBJ1-1; D uncertain. Germline CDR1 reads SGHTA; CDR2 reads FQGNSA. The CDR3 loop spans 12 amino acids. The V and J ends lost 2 bases and 4 bases respectively, with 5 bases between them. CDR3 protein: CASSLYSTEAFF. The CDR3 DNA is TGTGCCAGCAGCTTATATTCCACTGAAGCTTTCTTT.

This clone was counted a single time. The V and J genes are TRBV20-1 and TRBJ1-2; D is uncertain. The V gene's germline CDR1 is DFQATT and CDR2 SNEGSKA (reference sequence). The CDR3 runs to 10 residues. V lost 3 bases, J lost 7 bases, and 6 bases lay in between. The CDR3 sequence: CSASPGGYTF. CDR3 nucleotide sequence: TGCAGTGCTAGTCCCGGTGGCTACACCTTC.

The chain links TRBV7-9 to TRBJ2-7; D unclear. There are 12 residues in the CDR3. Germline-derived CDR1 and CDR2 are SEHNR and FQNEAQ (reference sequence). Deletions cut 3 bases from V and 6 bases from J, with 9 bases between. This CDR3 reads CASSFEALEQYF. CDR3 bases: TGTGCCAGCAGCTTCGAGGCTCTCGAGCAGTACTTC.

This chain connects TRBV29-1 to TRBJ2-7; 8 bases are shared with TRBD1. Germline V lookup: CDR1 SQVTM, CDR2 ANQGSEA. V was clipped by 6 bases and J by 5 bases; unmatched bases: 12. This CDR3 region has 14 residues. CDR3 coding DNA: TGCAGCGTCGGGCTGACGACAGGGGAACACGAGCAGTACTTC. It yields the protein CSVGLTTGEHEQYF.